The rows below give T cell receptor beta chains drawn from one sample of a study of blood T cell repertoires in COVID-19. Clones were sequenced by immunoSEQ multiplex PCR, and TCRdb holds only the in-frame ones, with some missing. Altogether roughly 300,000 clones are present, roughly 91% being singletons, with the ten largest covering approximately 1.8%. The specimen was peripheral blood. Receptor source: a woman aged 25 to 39 with COVID-19, enrolled during active disease. CDR3s include the opening cysteine and the closing phenylalanine or tryptophan. Fields, in order: clone size, D gene, V gene, J gene, CDR3 DNA, CDR3 protein. A D gene is named only where the DNA matches it firmly. Clone sizes are given selectively: once, few, many, or a class where the clone is expanded.

clone size: NA
D gene: NA
V gene: TRBV29-1
J gene: TRBJ1-2
CDR3 DNA: TGCAGCGTCCAGACAGGACCCTATGGCTACACCTTC
CDR3 protein: CSVQTGPYGYTF

clone size: NA
D gene: NA
V gene: TRBV7-8
J gene: TRBJ1-5
CDR3 DNA: TGTGCCAGCAGCTTAGGGACAGTTGGCAATCAGCCCCAGCATTTT
CDR3 protein: CASSLGTVGNQPQHF

clone size: NA
D gene: TRBD2
V gene: TRBV27
J gene: TRBJ2-3
CDR3 DNA: TGTGCCAGCAGAGCGGGGGGGAAGTGGAATACGCAGTATTTT
CDR3 protein: CASRAGGKWNTQYF

clone size: NA
D gene: NA
V gene: TRBV5-1
J gene: TRBJ2-3
CDR3 DNA: TGCGCCAGCAGCCTTACCCCTGGGGGGACAGATACGCAGTATTTT
CDR3 protein: CASSLTPGGTDTQYF

clone size: NA
D gene: TRBD2
V gene: TRBV7-8
J gene: TRBJ2-7
CDR3 DNA: TGTGCCAGCAGCTTAGGACTAGCGGCGTACTACGAGCAGTACTTC
CDR3 protein: CASSLGLAAYYEQYF

clone size: NA
D gene: NA
V gene: TRBV4-3
J gene: TRBJ1-3
CDR3 DNA: TGCGCCAGCAGCCAAGATGCGAGCGGGACCCGGGACTTATATTTT
CDR3 protein: CASSQDASGTRDLYF

clone size: NA
D gene: TRBD2
V gene: TRBV6-4
J gene: TRBJ2-3
CDR3 DNA: TGTGCCAGCAGTGAGAGAGCGGGGGGGCCTGGAGATACGCAGTATTTT
CDR3 protein: CASSERAGGPGDTQYF

clone size: NA
D gene: NA
V gene: TRBV30
J gene: TRBJ2-5
CDR3 DNA: TGTGCCTGGAGTTTGGGGGGGCCGAAGACCCAGTACTTC
CDR3 protein: CAWSLGGPKTQYF

clone size: NA
D gene: NA
V gene: TRBV7-3
J gene: TRBJ2-3
CDR3 DNA: TGTGCCAGCAGCCTTAGAGCTTCGCCAGATACGCAGTATTTT
CDR3 protein: CASSLRASPDTQYF

clone size: NA
D gene: NA
V gene: TRBV4-2
J gene: TRBJ2-2
CDR3 DNA: TGTGCCAGCAGCCTTGGGGGGGGCAACGGGGAGCTGTTTTTT
CDR3 protein: CASSLGGGNGELFF

clone size: NA
D gene: TRBD2
V gene: TRBV7-2
J gene: TRBJ2-1
CDR3 DNA: TGTGCCAGCAGCGGCCAAACGCGGGGGGGTATTTACAATGAGCAGTTCTTC
CDR3 protein: CASSGQTRGGIYNEQFF

clone size: NA
D gene: NA
V gene: TRBV5-1
J gene: TRBJ2-3
CDR3 DNA: TGCGCCAGCAGCTTGGCCCCGACTGCGGATACGCAGTATTTT
CDR3 protein: CASSLAPTADTQYF

clone size: once
D gene: TRBD1
V gene: TRBV7-2
J gene: TRBJ1-5
CDR3 DNA: TGTGCCAGCAGCCCCAGTACGGGACAGGGTCAGCCCCAGCATTTT
CDR3 protein: CASSPSTGQGQPQHF

clone size: NA
D gene: NA
V gene: TRBV9
J gene: TRBJ2-3
CDR3 DNA: TGTGCCAGCAGCGTATGGTGGGGGCCTAGGGATACGCAGTATTTT
CDR3 protein: CASSVWWGPRDTQYF

clone size: NA
D gene: NA
V gene: TRBV28
J gene: TRBJ1-1
CDR3 DNA: TGTGCCAGCAGTTTTCAGTTAAGAACTGAAGCTTTCTTT
CDR3 protein: CASSFQLRTEAFF

clone size: NA
D gene: NA
V gene: TRBV19
J gene: TRBJ1-6
CDR3 DNA: TGTGCCAGTAGTGTCGGACAGATAAGCTCCTATAATTCACCCCTCCACTTT
CDR3 protein: CASSVGQISSYNSPLHF

clone size: NA
D gene: TRBD1
V gene: TRBV5-1
J gene: TRBJ1-5
CDR3 DNA: TGCGCCAGCAGCTTGGAAGGCAGGGGGCCACAGCCCCAGCATTTT
CDR3 protein: CASSLEGRGPQPQHF

clone size: NA
D gene: TRBD2
V gene: TRBV11-3
J gene: TRBJ2-5
CDR3 DNA: TGTGCCAGCAGCTCCGGACTAGCATGGGTTCAAGAGACCCAGTACTTC
CDR3 protein: CASSSGLAWVQETQYF

clone size: NA
D gene: NA
V gene: TRBV9
J gene: TRBJ2-5
CDR3 DNA: TGTGCCAGCAGCGTAGGCCTGGGGCTACAAGAGACCCAGTACTTC
CDR3 protein: CASSVGLGLQETQYF

clone size: NA
D gene: TRBD1
V gene: TRBV4-3
J gene: TRBJ2-7
CDR3 DNA: TGCGCCAGCAGCCACTCACAGGGGGCATCCTACGAGCAGTACTTC
CDR3 protein: CASSHSQGASYEQYF

clone size: NA
D gene: NA
V gene: TRBV6-5
J gene: TRBJ1-2
CDR3 DNA: TGTGCCACACGAGCGTCTCTAAACTATGGCTACACCTTC
CDR3 protein: CATRASLNYGYTF

clone size: NA
D gene: NA
V gene: TRBV30
J gene: TRBJ2-5
CDR3 DNA: TGTGCCTGGAGCCGTGGGGGGATAGAGACCCAGTACTTC
CDR3 protein: CAWSRGGIETQYF

clone size: NA
D gene: NA
V gene: TRBV11-2
J gene: TRBJ1-2
CDR3 DNA: TGTGCCAGCAGCCAAGGGGGGGGAAACTATGGCTACACCTTC
CDR3 protein: CASSQGGGNYGYTF

clone size: NA
D gene: TRBD1
V gene: TRBV11-3
J gene: TRBJ1-5
CDR3 DNA: TGTGCCAGCAGCTCTGGGACAGGTCGCAATCAGCCCCAGCATTTT
CDR3 protein: CASSSGTGRNQPQHF

clone size: NA
D gene: NA
V gene: TRBV6-2/TRBV6-3
J gene: TRBJ2-7
CDR3 DNA: TGTGCCAGCAGTTCGGGAAACTACGAGCAGTACTTC
CDR3 protein: CASSSGNYEQYF

clone size: NA
D gene: TRBD1
V gene: TRBV27
J gene: TRBJ1-2
CDR3 DNA: TGTGCCAGCAGTTTTCACGCAGGGGGCGCTGGCTACACCTTC
CDR3 protein: CASSFHAGGAGYTF

clone size: NA
D gene: NA
V gene: TRBV14
J gene: TRBJ2-5
CDR3 DNA: TGTGCCAGCAGCGCCAGGGCCCCTCAAGAGACCCAGTACTTC
CDR3 protein: CASSARAPQETQYF

clone size: NA
D gene: TRBD1
V gene: TRBV5-6
J gene: TRBJ2-1
CDR3 DNA: TGTGCCAGCAGCTCAGACAGGGGGCGGACTGGGGATGAGCAGTTCTTC
CDR3 protein: CASSSDRGRTGDEQFF